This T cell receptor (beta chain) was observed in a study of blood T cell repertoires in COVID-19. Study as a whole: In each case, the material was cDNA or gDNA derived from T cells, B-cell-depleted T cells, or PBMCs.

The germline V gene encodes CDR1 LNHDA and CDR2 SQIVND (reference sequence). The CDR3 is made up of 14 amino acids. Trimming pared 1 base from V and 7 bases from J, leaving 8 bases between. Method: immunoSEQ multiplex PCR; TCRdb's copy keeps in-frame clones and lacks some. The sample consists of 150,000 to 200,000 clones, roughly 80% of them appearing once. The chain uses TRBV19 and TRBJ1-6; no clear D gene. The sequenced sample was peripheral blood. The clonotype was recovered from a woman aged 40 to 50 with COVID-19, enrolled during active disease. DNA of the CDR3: TGTGCCAGTAGTATAGGAACGGGGAATTCACCCCTCCACTTT. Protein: CASSIGTGNSPLHF.